The 21 T cell receptor beta chains in this list originate from one sample, sequenced in a study of cytomegalovirus exposure and HLA in healthy donors. Produced via immunoSEQ multiplex PCR; TCRdb's table is partial and in-frame only. This repertoire shows 150,000 or so clones, 70% to 90% found once; its top ten account for about 3.5%. The sequencing input was PBMCs. These receptors were taken from a woman aged 18-29 years in good health and CMV-seropositive.

This chain connects TRBV7-6 to TRBJ2-5, with unresolved D. The CDR3 consists of 12 residues. V was shortened by 5 bases and J by 5 bases, with 9 bases between the two germline ends. CDR1 SGHVS and CDR2 FNYEAQ come from the germline V gene. CDR3 amino acids: CASSGPRETQYF. Here the CDR3 DNA reads TGTGCCAGCAGCGGCCCCCGTGAGACCCAGTACTTC.

The chain recombines TRBV12-5 with TRBJ1-2, with TRBD1 matching 8 bases. The germline CDR1 and CDR2 sequences are LGHNT and FRNRAP. Germline trimming cut 2 bases from V and 2 bases from J; bases unmatched to any gene: 4. The length of the CDR3 is 15 residues. CDR3: CASGLIGQGNYGYTF. The CDR3 DNA sequence: TGTGCTAGTGGTTTGATTGGACAGGGAAACTATGGCTACACCTTC.

The chain couples TRBV4-1 to TRBJ2-7; D might be TRBD2 (5 bases). Trimming removed 1 base from V and 2 bases from J, with 9 bases in between. The germline gives CDR1 MGHRA, CDR2 YSYEKL. The CDR3 length is 14 residues. CDR3 in DNA: TGCGCCAGCAGCCAAGTGATAGCGACCTACGAGCAGTACTTC. Translating gives CASSQVIATYEQYF.

The DNA for the CDR3 is TGTGCCAGCAGCGCCCGACTAGCGGGAGGCGTGGGGGAGACCCAGTACTTC. This sequence encodes CASSARLAGGVGETQYF. The V gene is TRBV11-3, the J gene TRBJ2-5; 13 bases are shared with TRBD2. Looked up from germline, CDR1 is SGHNT and CDR2 is YENEEA. The CDR3 consists of 17 residues. V shed 5 bases, J shed 5 bases, and the junction held 11 bases outside the gene matches.

The V gene is TRBV18, the J gene TRBJ2-7; the D gene is possibly TRBD2 (6 bases). The V end lost 1 base, the J end lost 0 bases, and 10 bases lay between the germline ends. The V gene's germline CDR1 is KGHSH and CDR2 LQKENI. The CDR3 spans 15 residues. The CDR3 loop is CASSPRWTNSYEQYF. CDR3 bases: TGTGCCAGCTCACCACGGTGGACTAACTCCTACGAGCAGTACTTC.

The rearrangement uses TRBV18 and TRBJ1-2, with unresolved D. The CDR3 has 14 residues. The germline CDR1 and CDR2 sequences are KGHSH and LQKENI. The ends were cut back, 0 bases at V and 1 base at J, with 6 bases in the middle. CDR3 nucleotide sequence: TGTGCCAGCTCACCACCGGGCAATAACTATGGCTACACCTTC. Protein sequence: CASSPPGNNYGYTF.

This chain joins TRBV5-4 and TRBJ2-3; TRBD2 aligns across 10 bases. The CDR3 length is 15 residues. V trimming: 4 bases; J trimming: 3 bases; junction bases outside the gene matches: 5. Germline V gene data show CDR1 as SGHNT and CDR2 as YYREEE (reference sequence). The chain's CDR3 is CASSMTSGWTDTQYF. CDR3 DNA sequence: TGTGCCAGCAGCATGACTAGCGGGTGGACAGATACGCAGTATTTT. Combining the CDR3 with reference TRBV5-4 and TRBJ2-3 gives the whole variable domain ETGVTQSPTHLIKTRGQQVTLRCSSQSGHNTVSWYQQALGQGPQFIFQYYREEENGRGNFPPRFSGLQFPNYSSELNVNALELDDSALYLCASSMTSGWTDTQYFGPGTRLTVL.

The chain employs TRBV15 and TRBJ2-5; 7 bases are shared with TRBD1. V shed 0 bases, J shed 5 bases, and the junction held 6 bases outside the gene matches. This CDR3 has 15 amino acids. In germline, CDR1 is LNHNV, CDR2 YYDKDF (reference sequence). CDR3 sequence (DNA): TGTGCCACCAGCAGAGAACAGGGGCACGGGGAGACCCAGTACTTC. Translated: CATSREQGHGETQYF.

The chain carries TRBV18 and TRBJ1-2; TRBD1 aligns across 8 bases. The J segment lost 1 base and the V segment lost 4 bases, leaving 5 bases of the junction unmatched. The CDR3 covers 15 residues. In germline, CDR1 is KGHSH, CDR2 LQKENI. The CDR3 DNA follows: TGTGCCAGCTCACTGGTGGACAGGGATAACTATGGCTACACCTTC. Its protein is CASSLVDRDNYGYTF.

The rearrangement uses TRBV29-1 and TRBJ2-7, with D perhaps matching TRBD2 (6 bases). From germline, CDR1 is SQVTM and CDR2 ANQGSEA. This CDR3 is built from 13 residues. V lost 6 bases and J 0 bases, leaving 12 bases between the germline ends. CDR3: CSVPATSSYEQYF. In nucleotides, the CDR3 is TGCAGCGTCCCGGCGACTAGCTCCTACGAGCAGTACTTC.

This clone appeared a few times. V gene TRBV28 combines with J gene TRBJ1-4, with D possibly being TRBD1 (5 bases). The CDR3 sequence is 13 residues long. V lost 1 base to trimming and J lost 14 bases, with 14 bases between them. The germline V gene encodes CDR1 MDHEN and CDR2 SYDVKM. The CDR3 is CASSLLRGISLFF. In DNA form, the CDR3 reads TGTGCCAGCAGTTTATTAAGGGGAATTTCCCTGTTTTTT.

The chain joins TRBV7-9 to TRBJ2-3, with TRBD2 matching over 7 bases. This CDR3 has 14 amino acids. Trimming cost V 5 bases and J 5 bases; bases outside gene matches: 7. In germline, CDR1 is SEHNR, CDR2 FQNEAQ (reference sequence). The DNA of the CDR3 is TGTGCCAGCAGCGAAGCGGGATTACAAGATACGCAGTATTTT. Its translation: CASSEAGLQDTQYF.

The chain recombines TRBV30 with TRBJ1-5, with no clear D. Germline V gene sequence: CDR1 GTSNPN, CDR2 SVGIG (reference sequence). V dropped 2 bases and J dropped 7 bases, with 12 bases sitting between them. This CDR3 contains 13 residues. The CDR3, as DNA: TGTGCCTGGAGTAGGAGAGGAGGACAGCCCCAGCATTTT. This encodes CAWSRRGGQPQHF. The full variable domain, its missing parts supplied by reference TRBV30 and TRBJ1-5, is SQTIHQWPATLVQPVGSPLSLECTVEGTSNPNLYWYRQAAGRGLQLLFYSVGIGQISSEVPQNLSASRPQDRQFILSSKKLLLSDSGFYLCAWSRRGGQPQHFGDGTRLSIL.

The rearrangement links TRBV21-1 to TRBJ1-5; the D call of TRBD1 is as the table states it, not checked on the DNA. TRBV21-1 is a pseudogene. The CDR3 runs to 13 residues. The CDR3 DNA reads TGTGCCAGCAGCAAAGACAGTAATCAGCCCCAGCATTTT. Residues: CASSKDSNQPQHF.

The V gene is TRBV19, the J gene TRBJ2-3; TRBD2 matches at 7 bases. CDR1 is LNHDA, CDR2 SQIVND, per germline (reference sequence). V lost 4 bases, J lost 2 bases, and 6 bases stayed unmatched. CDR3 length: 15 amino acids. Written as DNA, the CDR3 is TGTGCCAGTAGTAGCAATAGCGGGCACACAGATACGCAGTATTTT. Protein: CASSSNSGHTDTQYF.

The CDR3 DNA sequence: TGTGCCAGCAGCCAGCTCTCGGTAGCGGGAGGGAGCATTCAGTACTTC. As protein: CASSQLSVAGGSIQYF. The chain joins TRBV14 to TRBJ2-4; 11 bases match TRBD2. V lost 3 bases and J lost 9; bases outside the gene matches: 10. Germline CDR1 and CDR2: SGHDN and FVKESK. This CDR3 has 16 residues.

This chain uses TRBV5-4 with TRBJ1-1; TRBD1 agrees at 8 bases. V trimming: 1 base; J trimming: 5 bases; junction bases outside the gene matches: 4. The CDR3 sequence is 14 residues long. The germline CDR1 and CDR2 sequences are SGHNT and YYREEE (reference sequence). The CDR3 loop is CASSLRQGSTEAFF. The CDR3 bases are TGTGCCAGCAGCTTGCGACAGGGGAGTACTGAAGCTTTCTTT.

The V call is TRBV11-3, the J call TRBJ2-7; a possible D gene is TRBD1 (6 bases). The ends were cut back, 5 bases at V and 5 bases at J, with 13 bases in the middle. CDR1 is SGHNT and CDR2 is YENEEA in the germline V gene. The CDR3 has 13 residues. The CDR3: CASSRQDTDEQYF. Here the CDR3 DNA reads TGTGCCAGCAGCCGACAGGACACCGACGAGCAGTACTTC.

J is TRBJ1-5 and V is TRBV4-2; perhaps TRBD1 as D (5 bases). V was trimmed by 0 bases and J by 6 bases, leaving 15 bases between them. Germline CDR1 and CDR2: LGHNA and YNFKEQ. CDR3 length: 16 residues. DNA for the CDR3: TGTGCCAGCAGCCAAGAACATCGGCAGGGCAGTCAGCCCCAGCATTTT. Its translation is CASSQEHRQGSQPQHF.

The chain employs TRBV30 and TRBJ2-2; TRBD2 agrees at 12 bases. The CDR3 covers 15 residues. The trim removed 5 bases at V and 4 bases at J, leaving 5 bases unmatched. Germline V CDR1 and CDR2: GTSNPN, SVGIG (reference sequence). Here the CDR3 reads CAWEGLAGPTGELFF. The CDR3 DNA follows: TGTGCCTGGGAAGGACTAGCGGGACCCACCGGGGAGCTGTTTTTT.

This chain uses TRBV5-1 with TRBJ2-1; 9 bases line up with TRBD2. Losses at the gene ends were 1 base for V and 5 bases for J; bases not matched to a gene: 7. There are 16 residues in the CDR3. The germline CDR1 and CDR2 sequences are SGHRS and YFSETQ. The CDR3 loop is CASSLKATSGHNEQFF. CDR3 nucleotide sequence: TGCGCCAGCAGCTTGAAAGCGACTAGCGGACACAATGAGCAGTTCTTC.